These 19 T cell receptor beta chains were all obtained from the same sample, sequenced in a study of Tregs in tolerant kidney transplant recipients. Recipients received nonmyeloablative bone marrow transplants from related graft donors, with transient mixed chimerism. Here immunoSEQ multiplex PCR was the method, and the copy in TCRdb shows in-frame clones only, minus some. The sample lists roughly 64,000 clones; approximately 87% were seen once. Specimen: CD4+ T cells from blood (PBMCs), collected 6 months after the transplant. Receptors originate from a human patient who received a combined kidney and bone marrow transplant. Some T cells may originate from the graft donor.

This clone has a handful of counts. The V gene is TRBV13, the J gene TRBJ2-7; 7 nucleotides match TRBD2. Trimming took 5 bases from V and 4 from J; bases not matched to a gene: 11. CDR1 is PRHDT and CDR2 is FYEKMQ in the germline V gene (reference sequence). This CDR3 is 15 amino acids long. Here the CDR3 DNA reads TGTGCCAGCAGCAAGGGACTACCTTTTCATTACGAGCAGTACTTC. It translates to CASSKGLPFHYEQYF.

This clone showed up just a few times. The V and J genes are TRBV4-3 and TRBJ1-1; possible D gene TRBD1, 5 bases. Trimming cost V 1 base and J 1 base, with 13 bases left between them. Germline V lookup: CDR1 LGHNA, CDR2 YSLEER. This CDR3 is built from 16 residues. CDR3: CASSQALPTGNTEAFF. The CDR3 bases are TGCGCCAGCAGCCAAGCACTACCAACAGGGAACACTGAAGCTTTCTTT.

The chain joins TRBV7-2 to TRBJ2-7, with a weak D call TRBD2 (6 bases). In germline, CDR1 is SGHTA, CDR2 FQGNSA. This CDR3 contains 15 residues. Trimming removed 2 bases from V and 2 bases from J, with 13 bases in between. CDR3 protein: CASSLSLANTYEQYF. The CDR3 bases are TGTGCCAGCAGCTTAAGCCTAGCGAACACCTACGAGCAGTACTTC.

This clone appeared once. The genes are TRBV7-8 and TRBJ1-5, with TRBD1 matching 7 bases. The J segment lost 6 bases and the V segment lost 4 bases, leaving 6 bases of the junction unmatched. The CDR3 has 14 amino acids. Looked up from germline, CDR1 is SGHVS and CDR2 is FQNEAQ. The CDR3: CASSSTGVGQPQHF. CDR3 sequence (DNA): TGTGCCAGCAGCTCCACAGGGGTAGGTCAGCCCCAGCATTTT.

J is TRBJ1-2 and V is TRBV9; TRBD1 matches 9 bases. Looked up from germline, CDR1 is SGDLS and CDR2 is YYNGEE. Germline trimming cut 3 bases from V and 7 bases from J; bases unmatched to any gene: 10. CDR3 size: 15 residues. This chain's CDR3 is CASSALGTGMSGYTF. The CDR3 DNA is TGTGCCAGCAGCGCCCTCGGGACAGGGATGAGTGGCTACACCTTC.

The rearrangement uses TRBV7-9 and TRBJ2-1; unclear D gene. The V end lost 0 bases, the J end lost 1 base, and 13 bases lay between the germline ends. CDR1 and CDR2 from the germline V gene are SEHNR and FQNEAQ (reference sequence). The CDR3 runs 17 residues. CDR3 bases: TGTGCCAGCAGCTTAGCGCTAGGCTACCTATCCTACAATGAGCAGTTCTTC. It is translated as CASSLALGYLSYNEQFF.

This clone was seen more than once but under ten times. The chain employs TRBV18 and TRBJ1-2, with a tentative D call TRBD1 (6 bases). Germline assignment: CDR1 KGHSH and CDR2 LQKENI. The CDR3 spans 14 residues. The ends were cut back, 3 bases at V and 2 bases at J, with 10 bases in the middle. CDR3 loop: CASSPGAGNYGYTF. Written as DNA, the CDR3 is TGTGCCAGCTCACCGGGGGCAGGGAACTATGGCTACACCTTC. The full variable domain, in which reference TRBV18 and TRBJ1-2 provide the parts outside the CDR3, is NAGVMQNPRHLVRRRGQEARLRCSPMKGHSHVYWYRQLPEEGLKFMVYLQKENIIDESGMPKERFSAEFPKEGPSILRIQQVVRGDSAAYFCASSPGAGNYGYTFGSGTRLTVV.

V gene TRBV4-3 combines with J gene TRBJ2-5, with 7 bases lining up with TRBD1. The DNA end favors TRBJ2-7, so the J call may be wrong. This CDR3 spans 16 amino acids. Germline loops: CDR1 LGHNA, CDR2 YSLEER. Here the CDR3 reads CASSQAWGTDSYEQYF. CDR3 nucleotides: TGCGCCAGCAGCCAAGCGTGGGGGACAGACTCCTACGAGCAGTACTTC.

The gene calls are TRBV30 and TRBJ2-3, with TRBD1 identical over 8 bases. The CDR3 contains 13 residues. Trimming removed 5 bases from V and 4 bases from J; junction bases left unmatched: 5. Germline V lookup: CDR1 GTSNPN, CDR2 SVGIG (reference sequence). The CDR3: CAWGQTGADTQYF. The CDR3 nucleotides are TGTGCCTGGGGACAGACAGGGGCAGATACGCAGTATTTT.

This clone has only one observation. The CDR3 nucleotides are TGTGCCAGCAGCCTCCATGCAGGCACTTCGAACACCGGGGAGCTGTTTTTT. As protein: CASSLHAGTSNTGELFF. This chain links TRBV4-2 with TRBJ2-2, with D unresolved. This CDR3 is built from 17 residues. The germline gives CDR1 LGHNA, CDR2 YNFKEQ. Trimming removed 4 bases from V and 0 bases from J, with 15 bases in between.

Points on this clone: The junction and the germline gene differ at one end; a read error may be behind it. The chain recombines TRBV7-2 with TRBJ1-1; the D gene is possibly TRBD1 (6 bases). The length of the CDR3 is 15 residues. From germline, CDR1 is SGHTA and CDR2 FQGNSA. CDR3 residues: CASSLAGQLNTEAFF. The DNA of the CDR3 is TGTGCCAGCAGCCTAGCAGGACAGCTAAACACTGAAGCTTTCTTT.

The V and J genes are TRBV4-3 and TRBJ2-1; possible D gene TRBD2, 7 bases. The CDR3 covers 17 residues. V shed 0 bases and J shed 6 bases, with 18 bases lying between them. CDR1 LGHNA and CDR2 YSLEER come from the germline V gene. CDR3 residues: CASSQEVGGGYRNEQFF. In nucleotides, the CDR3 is TGCGCCAGCAGCCAAGAGGTAGGCGGGGGCTACCGCAATGAGCAGTTCTTC.

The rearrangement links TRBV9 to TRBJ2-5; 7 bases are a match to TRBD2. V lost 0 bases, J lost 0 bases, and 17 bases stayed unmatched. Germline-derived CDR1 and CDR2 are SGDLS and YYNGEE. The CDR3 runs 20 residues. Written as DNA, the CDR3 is TGTGCCAGCAGCGTAGGGGTCGGTGCGGGCGGGAGCGGGTACCAAGAGACCCAGTACTTC. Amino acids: CASSVGVGAGGSGYQETQYF.

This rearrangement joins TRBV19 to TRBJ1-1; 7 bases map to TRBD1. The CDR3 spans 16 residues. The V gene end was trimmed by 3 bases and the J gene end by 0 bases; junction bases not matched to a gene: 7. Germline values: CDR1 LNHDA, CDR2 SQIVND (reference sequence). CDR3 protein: CASSISAGQLNTEAFF. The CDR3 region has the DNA TGTGCCAGTAGTATCTCTGCGGGACAGTTGAACACTGAAGCTTTCTTT.

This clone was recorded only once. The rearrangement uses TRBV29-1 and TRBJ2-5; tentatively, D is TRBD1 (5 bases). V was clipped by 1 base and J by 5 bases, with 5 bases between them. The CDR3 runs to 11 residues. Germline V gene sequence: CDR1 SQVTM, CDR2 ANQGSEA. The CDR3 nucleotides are TGCAGCGTTGAAGCAGGGGAGACCCAGTACTTC. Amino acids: CSVEAGETQYF.

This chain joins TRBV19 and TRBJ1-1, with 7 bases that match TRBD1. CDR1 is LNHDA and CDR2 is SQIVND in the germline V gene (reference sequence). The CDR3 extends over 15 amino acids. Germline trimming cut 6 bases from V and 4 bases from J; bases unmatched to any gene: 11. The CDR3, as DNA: TGTGCCAGTAGCACACTAGGGGGCGCTTCCACTGAAGCTTTCTTT. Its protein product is CASSTLGGASTEAFF.

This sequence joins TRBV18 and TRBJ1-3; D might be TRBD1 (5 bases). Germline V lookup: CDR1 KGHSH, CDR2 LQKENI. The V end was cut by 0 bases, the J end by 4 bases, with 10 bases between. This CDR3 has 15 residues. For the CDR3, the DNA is TGTGCCAGCTCACCACCTGCAGGGAACGGAAACACCATATATTTT. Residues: CASSPPAGNGNTIYF.

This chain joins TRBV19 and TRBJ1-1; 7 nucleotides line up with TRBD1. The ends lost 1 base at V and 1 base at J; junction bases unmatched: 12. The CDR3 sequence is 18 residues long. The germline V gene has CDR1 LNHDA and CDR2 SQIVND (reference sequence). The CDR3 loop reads CASSIAPGTALPNTEAFF. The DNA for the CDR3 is TGTGCCAGTAGTATAGCTCCCGGGACAGCGTTACCGAACACTGAAGCTTTCTTT.

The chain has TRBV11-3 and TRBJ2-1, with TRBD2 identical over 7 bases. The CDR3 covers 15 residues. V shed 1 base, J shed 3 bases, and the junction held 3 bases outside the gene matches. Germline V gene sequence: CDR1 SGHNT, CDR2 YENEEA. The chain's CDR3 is CASSLAAGVYNEQFF. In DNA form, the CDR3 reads TGTGCCAGCAGCTTAGCGGCGGGGGTCTACAATGAGCAGTTCTTC.